Listed below are T cell receptor beta chains from one sample, sequenced in a study of shared clonotypes between healthy human individuals. Libraries were prepared by immunoSEQ multiplex PCR; TCRdb keeps only in-frame clonotypes and omits some of them. The table shows 2,500,000 or so clones, with 93% occurring only once. The specimen was naive CD4+ T cells from PBMCs. The receptors come from a man aged 18 to 29 in good health. Some clones in this sample may be carry-over from other donors' samples. The CDR3 runs from the conserved cysteine through the conserved F or W. D genes are given only for firm matches. Clone size is not always given. Where it is, it says once, few, many or a class for expanded clones.

CDR3nt | CDR3aa | d_gene | len | j_gene | v_gene | abundance
TGTGCCAGCAGCCGGGACAGGGGGCATTGGGACACCGGGGAGCTGTTTTTT | CASSRDRGHWDTGELFF | TRBD1 | 17 | TRBJ2-2 | TRBV7-2 | .
TGTGCCAGCAGCTTGCCGGGACAGGGCCACACCATATATTTT | CASSLPGQGHTIYF | TRBD1 | 14 | TRBJ1-3 | TRBV28 | once
TGTGCCAGCAGCCTCACCCGGGAGAACACTGAAGCTTTCTTT | CASSLTRENTEAFF | . | 14 | TRBJ1-1 | TRBV7-2 | .
TGTGCCAGCAGCTTACGTACCGGGACAGGTCTCGACGAGCAGTACTTC | CASSLRTGTGLDEQYF | TRBD1 | 16 | TRBJ2-7 | TRBV5-4 | .
TGCAGCGTCGACAGGGGGCGGGAAGCTTTCTTT | CSVDRGREAFF | TRBD1 | 11 | TRBJ1-1 | TRBV29-1 | few
TGTGCCAGCAGCGTACTAGCGGGGGCATGGTACGAGCAGTACTTC | CASSVLAGAWYEQYF | TRBD2 | 15 | TRBJ2-7 | TRBV9 | once
TGTGCCAGCAGCCTATTACAGGGGGCTACAGATACGCAGTATTTT | CASSLLQGATDTQYF | TRBD1 | 15 | TRBJ2-3 | TRBV28 | .
TGTGCCAGCAGCCCCCGCGGTGGGGGAAGTGAAAAACTGTTTTTT | CASSPRGGGSEKLFF | . | 15 | TRBJ1-4 | TRBV7-9 | once
TGTGCCAGCAGTGAATCTAGCGGGAGGAGTCGGTACGAGCAGTACTTC | CASSESSGRSRYEQYF | TRBD2 | 16 | TRBJ2-7 | TRBV6-1 | .
TGTGCCAGCAGCTTCAACCTAGGGACCGGGGAGCTGTTTTTT | CASSFNLGTGELFF | . | 14 | TRBJ2-2 | TRBV5-6 | .
TGTGCCAGCAGCCAAAACTTGGACGCGGCGATTGGCTACACCTTC | CASSQNLDAAIGYTF | . | 15 | TRBJ1-2 | TRBV14 | .
TGTGCCAGCAGCTTAGGGGGCCCCGCTTTCTTT | CASSLGGPAFF | . | 11 | TRBJ1-1 | TRBV7-9 | .
TGTGCCAGCAGGACTGGGACAGGGTCCTACGAGCAGTACTTC | CASRTGTGSYEQYF | TRBD1 | 14 | TRBJ2-7 | TRBV6-6 | once
TGTGCCAGCACCGAGGGACAGTACAATGAGCAGTTCTTC | CASTEGQYNEQFF | TRBD1 | 13 | TRBJ2-1 | TRBV11-2 | .
TGCGCCAGCAGCCAAGATTGGGGACCCCGAAATGAGCAGTTCTTC | CASSQDWGPRNEQFF | . | 15 | TRBJ2-1 | TRBV4-3 | .
TGTGCCAGCAGACCCAAGTGGTCTAGCGGAACTTACGAGCAGTACTTC | CASRPKWSSGTYEQYF | TRBD2 | 16 | TRBJ2-7 | TRBV7-8 | .
TGTGCCACCAGCAGGAGGACAGGGTTGAATGAAAAACTGTTTTTT | CATSRRTGLNEKLFF | TRBD1 | 15 | TRBJ1-4 | TRBV15 | .
TGTGCCAGCAGCTTAGGGGAGAACACTGAAGCTTTCTTT | CASSLGENTEAFF | . | 13 | TRBJ1-1 | TRBV11-1 | .
TGCAGTGCTCCAGGGGGCAATGAGCAGTTCTTC | CSAPGGNEQFF | TRBD1 | 11 | TRBJ2-1 | TRBV20-1 | .
TGTGCCAGCAGCATAGCCAATACTCTCTACAATGAGCAGTTCTTC | CASSIANTLYNEQFF | . | 15 | TRBJ2-1 | TRBV28 | .
TGTGCCAGCAGCTTCCGGGACAGGGGTGGCTACACCTTC | CASSFRDRGGYTF | TRBD1 | 13 | TRBJ1-2 | TRBV6-5 | .
TGTGCCAGCAGCTTAGTCGGGGGGGACACTGAAGCTTTCTTT | CASSLVGGDTEAFF | . | 14 | TRBJ1-1 | TRBV11-2 | .
TGTGCCAGCTCAGCAAACGGAGACACTGAAGCTTTCTTT | CASSANGDTEAFF | . | 13 | TRBJ1-1 | TRBV18 | once
TGCGCCAGCAGTCTCCAGTCGGGGCCAGGGGGCACAGATACGCAGTATTTT | CASSLQSGPGGTDTQYF | . | 17 | TRBJ2-3 | TRBV5-1 | .
TGTGCCAGCAGCTTAGTCGCACTAACTAACTATGGCTACACCTTC | CASSLVALTNYGYTF | . | 15 | TRBJ1-2 | TRBV7-2 | .
TGCGCCAGCAGCCAAGCAACAGGGAGTGGAACGGATACGCAGTATTTT | CASSQATGSGTDTQYF | . | 16 | TRBJ2-3 | TRBV4-3 | once
TGCGCCAGCAGCCAAGTCTATAGCCCCGGGGACGAGCAGTACTTC | CASSQVYSPGDEQYF | . | 15 | TRBJ2-7 | TRBV4-1 | .
TGTGCCAGCAGACGCAACTCGGCGCCGGACGAGACCCAGTACTTC | CASRRNSAPDETQYF | . | 15 | TRBJ2-5 | TRBV5-4 | .
TGTGCCAGCAGCCTCCTGGGGGACCGCCAAGAGACCCAGTACTTC | CASSLLGDRQETQYF | . | 15 | TRBJ2-5 | TRBV5-6 | .
TGCGCCAGCAGCTTGGTAGGGTACGAGCAGTACTTC | CASSLVGYEQYF | . | 12 | TRBJ2-7 | TRBV5-1 | .
TGTGCCAGCAGCTTAGAACGGAACTATGGCTACACCTTC | CASSLERNYGYTF | . | 13 | TRBJ1-2 | TRBV7-2 | once
TGTGCCATCAGTGAGCCAGGGACTAGCGTTGACAATGAGCAGTTCTTC | CAISEPGTSVDNEQFF | TRBD2 | 16 | TRBJ2-1 | TRBV10-3 | .
TGTGCCAGCAGCGCTAGCGGGGTCACCGGGGAGCTGTTTTTT | CASSASGVTGELFF | TRBD2 | 14 | TRBJ2-2 | TRBV6-6 | once
TGTGCCAGCTCACCACCCAGTTTAAGGGGGGGTGATGGCTACACCTTC | CASSPPSLRGGDGYTF | . | 16 | TRBJ1-2 | TRBV18 | .
TGTGCCAGCAGCGTAAAAGCCGGCCAGAGGAACACCGGGGAGCTGTTTTTT | CASSVKAGQRNTGELFF | . | 17 | TRBJ2-2 | TRBV9 | .
TGTGCCAGCAGCTTAACGGACAGAGAGGACATTCAGTACTTC | CASSLTDREDIQYF | . | 14 | TRBJ2-4 | TRBV7-3 | .
TGTGCCAGCAGCCCCTGGTACGGGACGACCACAGATACGCAGTATTTT | CASSPWYGTTTDTQYF | . | 16 | TRBJ2-3 | TRBV14 | .
TGTGCCAGCAGTTTCATCCGGGACAGGGGTCGTCGTGGTGAGCAGTTCTTC | CASSFIRDRGRRGEQFF | TRBD1 | 17 | TRBJ2-1 | TRBV28 | .
TGCGCCAGCAGCCACGCACTAGCGACCAAAGAGACCCAGTACTTC | CASSHALATKETQYF | TRBD2 | 15 | TRBJ2-5 | TRBV4-3 | .
TGTGCCAGCAGTGGATCCAGGGGGCGCGTGTACGAGCAGTACTTC | CASSGSRGRVYEQYF | TRBD1 | 15 | TRBJ2-7 | TRBV6-1 | .
TGTGCCAGCAGACTGGAGACCTACGAGCAGTACTTC | CASRLETYEQYF | . | 12 | TRBJ2-7 | TRBV2 | .
TGTGCCAGCAGCTCCCAGCCTAGCAGTGAGCAGTTCTTC | CASSSQPSSEQFF | . | 13 | TRBJ2-1 | TRBV7-8 | .
TGCGCCAGCAGCGTCACAGGGGGCCAAGAGACCCAGTACTTC | CASSVTGGQETQYF | TRBD1 | 14 | TRBJ2-5 | TRBV5-1 | .
TGCGCCAGCAGCTTGGAGCTAGCGGGAGATGAGCAGTTCTTC | CASSLELAGDEQFF | TRBD2 | 14 | TRBJ2-1 | TRBV5-1 | .
TGTGCCAGTAGTGGGCAGGCGAACTCCTACGAGCAGTACTTC | CASSGQANSYEQYF | . | 14 | TRBJ2-7 | TRBV19 | .
TGTGCCAGCAGCTATGAAGCGGGAGGCGAGCAGTTCTTC | CASSYEAGGEQFF | TRBD2 | 13 | TRBJ2-1 | TRBV11-3 | .
TGCGCCAGCAGCCAAGTGGTGGGACTAGCGGGAGGTAAAGATACGCAGTATTTT | CASSQVVGLAGGKDTQYF | TRBD2 | 18 | TRBJ2-3 | TRBV4-1 | .
TGTGCCAGCAGCTCAGGGGAGACCCAGTACTTC | CASSSGETQYF | . | 11 | TRBJ2-5 | TRBV5-4 | .
TGTGCCAGCAGCTCCACCCGCACAGATACGCAGTATTTT | CASSSTRTDTQYF | . | 13 | TRBJ2-3 | TRBV7-2 | .
TGTGCCTCCAGACCAGAGGTGCCCTACGAGCAGTACTTC | CASRPEVPYEQYF | . | 13 | TRBJ2-7 | TRBV28 | .
TGTGCCAGCAGCTCGGGCCCAAGGGCCTACGAGCAGTACTTC | CASSSGPRAYEQYF | . | 14 | TRBJ2-7 | TRBV7-8 | .